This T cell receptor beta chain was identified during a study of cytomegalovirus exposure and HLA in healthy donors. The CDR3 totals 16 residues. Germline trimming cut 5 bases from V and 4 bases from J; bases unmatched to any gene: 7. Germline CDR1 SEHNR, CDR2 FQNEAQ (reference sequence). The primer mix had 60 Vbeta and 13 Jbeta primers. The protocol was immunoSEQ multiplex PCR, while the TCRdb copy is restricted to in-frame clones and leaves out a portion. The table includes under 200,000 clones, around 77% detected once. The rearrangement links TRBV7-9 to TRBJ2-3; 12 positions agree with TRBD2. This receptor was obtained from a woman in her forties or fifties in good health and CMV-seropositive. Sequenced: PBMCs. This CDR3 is CASSRTTSGGADTQYF. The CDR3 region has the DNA TGTGCCAGCAGCAGAACGACTAGCGGGGGTGCAGATACGCAGTATTTT.